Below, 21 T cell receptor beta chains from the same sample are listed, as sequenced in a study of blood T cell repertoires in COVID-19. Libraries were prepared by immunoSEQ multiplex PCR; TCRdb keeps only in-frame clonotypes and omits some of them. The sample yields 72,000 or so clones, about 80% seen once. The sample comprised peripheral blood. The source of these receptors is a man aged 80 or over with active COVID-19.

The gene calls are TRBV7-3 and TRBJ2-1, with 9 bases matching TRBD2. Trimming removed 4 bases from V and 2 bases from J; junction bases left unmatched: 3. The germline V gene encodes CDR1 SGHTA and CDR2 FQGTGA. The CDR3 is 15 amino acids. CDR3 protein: CASSSGLATYNEQFF. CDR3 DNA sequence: TGTGCCAGCAGCTCCGGACTAGCGACCTACAATGAGCAGTTCTTC.

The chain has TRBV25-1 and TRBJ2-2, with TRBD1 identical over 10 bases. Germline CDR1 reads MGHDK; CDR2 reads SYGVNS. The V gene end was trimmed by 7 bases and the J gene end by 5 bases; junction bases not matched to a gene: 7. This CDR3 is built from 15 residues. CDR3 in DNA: TGTGCCAGCATGCGACAGGGGGCTAGGACCGGGGAGCTGTTTTTT. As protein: CASMRQGARTGELFF. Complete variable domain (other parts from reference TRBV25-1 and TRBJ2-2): EADIYQTPRYLVIGTGKKITLECSQTMGHDKMYWYQQDPGMELHLIHYSYGVNSTEKGDLSSESTVSRIRTEHFPLTLESARPSHTSQYLCASMRQGARTGELFFGEGSRLTVL.

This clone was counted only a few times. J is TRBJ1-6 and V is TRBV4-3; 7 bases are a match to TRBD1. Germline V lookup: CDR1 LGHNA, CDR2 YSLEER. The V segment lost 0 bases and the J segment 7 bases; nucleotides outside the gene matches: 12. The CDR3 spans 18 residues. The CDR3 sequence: CASSQDLQGQPRNSPLHF. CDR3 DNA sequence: TGCGCCAGCAGCCAAGATCTCCAGGGACAGCCAAGAAATTCACCCCTCCACTTT.

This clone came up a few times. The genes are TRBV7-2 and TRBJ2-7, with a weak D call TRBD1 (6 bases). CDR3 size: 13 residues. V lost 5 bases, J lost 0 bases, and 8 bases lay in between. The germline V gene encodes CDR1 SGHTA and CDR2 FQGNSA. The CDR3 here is CASSGQFSYEQYF. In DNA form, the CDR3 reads TGTGCCAGCAGCGGACAGTTCTCCTACGAGCAGTACTTC.

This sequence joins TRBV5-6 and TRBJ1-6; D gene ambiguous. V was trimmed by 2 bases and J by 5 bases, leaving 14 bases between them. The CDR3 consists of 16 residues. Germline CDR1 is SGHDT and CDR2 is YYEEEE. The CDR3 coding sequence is TGTGCCAGCAGCTTCAAAGACGGAGGTCATAATTCACCCCTCCACTTT. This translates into CASSFKDGGHNSPLHF.

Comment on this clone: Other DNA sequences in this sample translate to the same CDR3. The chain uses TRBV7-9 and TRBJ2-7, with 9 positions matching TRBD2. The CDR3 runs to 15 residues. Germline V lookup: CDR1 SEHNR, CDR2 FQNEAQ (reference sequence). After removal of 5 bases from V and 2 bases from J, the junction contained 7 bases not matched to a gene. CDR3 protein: CASSQSGGRTYEQYF. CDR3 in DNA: TGTGCCAGCAGCCAAAGCGGGGGGCGAACCTACGAGCAGTACTTC.

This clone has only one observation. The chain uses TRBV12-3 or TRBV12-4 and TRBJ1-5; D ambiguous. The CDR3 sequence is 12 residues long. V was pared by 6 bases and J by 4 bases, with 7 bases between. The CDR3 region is CASSALNQPQHF. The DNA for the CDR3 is TGTGCCAGCAGCGCGCTGAATCAGCCCCAGCATTTT.

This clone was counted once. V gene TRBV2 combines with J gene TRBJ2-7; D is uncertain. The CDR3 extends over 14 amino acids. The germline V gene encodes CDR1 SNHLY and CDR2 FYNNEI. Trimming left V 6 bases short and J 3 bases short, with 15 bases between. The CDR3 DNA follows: TGTGCCAGCAGAGTAACAGTTCATAACTACGAGCAGTACTTC. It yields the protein CASRVTVHNYEQYF. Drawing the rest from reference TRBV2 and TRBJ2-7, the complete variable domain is EPEVTQTPSHQVTQMGQEVILRCVPISNHLYFYWYRQILGQKVEFLVSFYNNEISEKSEIFDDQFSVERPDGSNFTLKIRSTKLEDSAMYFCASRVTVHNYEQYFGPGTRLTVT.

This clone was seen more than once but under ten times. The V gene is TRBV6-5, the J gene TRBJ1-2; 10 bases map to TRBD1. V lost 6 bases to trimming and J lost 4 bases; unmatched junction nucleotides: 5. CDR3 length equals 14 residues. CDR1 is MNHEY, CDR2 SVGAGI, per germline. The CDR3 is CASRRDRGTYGYTF. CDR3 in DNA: TGTGCCAGCAGACGGGACAGGGGAACCTATGGCTACACCTTC.

CDR3 DNA sequence: TGTGCCAGCAGCTACAATCCCCCACGGTTCCGGGGGGATCACAATGAGCAGTTCTTC. This sequence encodes CASSYNPPRFRGDHNEQFF. The rearrangement uses TRBV6-6 and TRBJ2-1; TRBD2 matches 7 bases. Germline values: CDR1 MNHNY, CDR2 SVGAGI (reference sequence). Losses at the gene ends were 6 bases for V and 5 bases for J; bases not matched to a gene: 22. The CDR3 sequence is 19 residues long.

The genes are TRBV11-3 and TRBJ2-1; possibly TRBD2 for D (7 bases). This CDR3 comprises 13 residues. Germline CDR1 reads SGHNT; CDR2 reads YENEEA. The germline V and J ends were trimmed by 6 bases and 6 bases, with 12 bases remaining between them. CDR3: CASREGGSNEQFF. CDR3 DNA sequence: TGTGCCAGCAGAGAGGGGGGGAGCAATGAGCAGTTCTTC. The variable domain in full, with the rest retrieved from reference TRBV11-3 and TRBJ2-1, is EAGVVQSPRYKIIEKKQPVAFWCNPISGHNTLYWYLQNLGQGPELLIRYENEEAVDDSQLPKDRFSAERLKGVDSTLKIQPAELGDSAVYLCASREGGSNEQFFGPGTRLTVL.

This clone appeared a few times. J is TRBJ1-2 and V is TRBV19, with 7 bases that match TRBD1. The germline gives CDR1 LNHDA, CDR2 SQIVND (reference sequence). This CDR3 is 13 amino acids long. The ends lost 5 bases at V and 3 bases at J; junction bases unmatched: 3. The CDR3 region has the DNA TGTGCCAGTAGTGTCGACAGGGACTATGGCTACACCTTC. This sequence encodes CASSVDRDYGYTF.

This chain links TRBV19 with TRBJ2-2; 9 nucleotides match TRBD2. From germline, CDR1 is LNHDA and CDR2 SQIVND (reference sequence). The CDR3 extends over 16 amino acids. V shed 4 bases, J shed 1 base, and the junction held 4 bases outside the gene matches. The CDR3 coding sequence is TGTGCCAGTAGTACCCTAGCGGGATGGAACACCGGGGAGCTGTTTTTT. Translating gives CASSTLAGWNTGELFF.

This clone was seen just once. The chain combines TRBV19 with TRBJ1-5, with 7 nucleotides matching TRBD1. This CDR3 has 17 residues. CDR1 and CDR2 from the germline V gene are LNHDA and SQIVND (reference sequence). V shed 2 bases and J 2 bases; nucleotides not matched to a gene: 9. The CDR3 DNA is TGTGCCAGTAGTATAATACAGGGGCGGGCAGGCAATCAGCCCCAGCATTTT. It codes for CASSIIQGRAGNQPQHF. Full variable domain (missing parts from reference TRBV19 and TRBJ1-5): DGGITQSPKYLFRKEGQNVTLSCEQNLNHDAMYWYRQDPGQGLRLIYYSQIVNDFQKGDIAEGYSVSREKKESFPLTVTSAQKNPTAFYLCASSIIQGRAGNQPQHFGDGTRLSIL.

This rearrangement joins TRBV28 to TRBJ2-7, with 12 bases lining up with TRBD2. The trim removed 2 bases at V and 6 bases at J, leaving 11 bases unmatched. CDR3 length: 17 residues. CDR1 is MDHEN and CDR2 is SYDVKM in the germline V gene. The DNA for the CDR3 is TGTGCCAGCAGTTTAGCTAGCGGGAGGGCCGGTTTTGGCGAGCAGTACTTC. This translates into CASSLASGRAGFGEQYF.

CDR3 loop: CATGLNSGNTIYF. The CDR3 nucleotides read TGTGCCACGGGACTGAACTCTGGAAACACCATATATTTT. The chain couples TRBV7-9 to TRBJ1-3, with a weak D call TRBD1 (5 bases). The germline V gene encodes CDR1 SEHNR and CDR2 FQNEAQ (reference sequence). This CDR3 contains 13 residues. V gave up 10 bases and J gave up 0 bases, with 10 bases separating them.

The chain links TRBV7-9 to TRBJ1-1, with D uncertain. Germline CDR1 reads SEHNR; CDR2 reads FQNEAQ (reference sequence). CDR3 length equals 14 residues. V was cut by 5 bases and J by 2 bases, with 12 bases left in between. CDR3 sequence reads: CASSPGAVNTEAFF. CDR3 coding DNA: TGTGCCAGCAGCCCGGGAGCCGTTAACACTGAAGCTTTCTTT.

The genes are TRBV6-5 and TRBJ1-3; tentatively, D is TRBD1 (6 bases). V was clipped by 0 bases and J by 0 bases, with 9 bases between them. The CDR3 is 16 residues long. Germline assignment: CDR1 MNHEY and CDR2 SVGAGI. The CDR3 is CASSYSGRGSGNTIYF. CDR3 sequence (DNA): TGTGCCAGCAGTTACTCGGGCAGGGGCTCTGGAAACACCATATATTTT.

Written as DNA, the CDR3 is TGTGCCAGCAGTAACGGGGGTGCTGGGGCCAACGTCCTGACTTTC. This translates into CASSNGGAGANVLTF. The rearrangement links TRBV6-4 to TRBJ2-6, with a tentative D call TRBD2 (6 bases). The CDR3 spans 15 residues. CDR1 is MRHNA and CDR2 is SNTAGT in the germline V gene. Trimming left V 5 bases short and J 2 bases short, with 10 bases between.

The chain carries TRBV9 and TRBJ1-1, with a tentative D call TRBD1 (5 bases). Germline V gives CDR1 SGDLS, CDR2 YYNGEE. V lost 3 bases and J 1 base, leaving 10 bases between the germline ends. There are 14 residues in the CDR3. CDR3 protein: CASSAYGQNTEAFF. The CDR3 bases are TGTGCCAGCAGCGCTTACGGACAGAACACTGAAGCTTTCTTT.

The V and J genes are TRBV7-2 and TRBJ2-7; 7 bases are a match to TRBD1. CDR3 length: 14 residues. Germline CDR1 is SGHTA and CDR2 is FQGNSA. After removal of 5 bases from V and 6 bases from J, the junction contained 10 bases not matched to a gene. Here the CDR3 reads CASSRPTGLGEQYF. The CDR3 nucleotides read TGTGCCAGCAGCCGCCCGACAGGGTTGGGCGAGCAGTACTTC.